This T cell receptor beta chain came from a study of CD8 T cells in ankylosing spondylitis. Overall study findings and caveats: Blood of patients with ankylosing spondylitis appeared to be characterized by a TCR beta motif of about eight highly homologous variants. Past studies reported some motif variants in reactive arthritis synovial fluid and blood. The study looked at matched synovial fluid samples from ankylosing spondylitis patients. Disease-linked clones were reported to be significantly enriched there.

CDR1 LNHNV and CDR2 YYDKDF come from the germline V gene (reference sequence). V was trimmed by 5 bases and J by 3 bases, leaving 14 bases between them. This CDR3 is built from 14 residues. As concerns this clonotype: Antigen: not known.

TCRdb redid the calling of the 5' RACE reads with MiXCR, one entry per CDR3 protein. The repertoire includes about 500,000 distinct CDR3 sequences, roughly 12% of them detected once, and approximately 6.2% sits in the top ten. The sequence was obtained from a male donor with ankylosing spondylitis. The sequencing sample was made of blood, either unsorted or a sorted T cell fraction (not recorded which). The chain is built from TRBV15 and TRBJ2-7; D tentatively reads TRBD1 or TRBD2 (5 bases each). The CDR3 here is CATSPGTSSYEQYF. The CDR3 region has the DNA TGTGCCACCAGCCCCGGGACCTCTAGCTACGAGCAGTACTTC. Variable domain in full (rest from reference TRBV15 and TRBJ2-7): DAMVIQNPRYQVTQFGKPVTLSCSQTLNHNVMYWYQQKSSQAPKLLFHYYDKDFNNEADTPDNFQSRRPNTSFCFLDIRSPGLGDTAMYLCATSPGTSSYEQYFGPGTRLTVT.